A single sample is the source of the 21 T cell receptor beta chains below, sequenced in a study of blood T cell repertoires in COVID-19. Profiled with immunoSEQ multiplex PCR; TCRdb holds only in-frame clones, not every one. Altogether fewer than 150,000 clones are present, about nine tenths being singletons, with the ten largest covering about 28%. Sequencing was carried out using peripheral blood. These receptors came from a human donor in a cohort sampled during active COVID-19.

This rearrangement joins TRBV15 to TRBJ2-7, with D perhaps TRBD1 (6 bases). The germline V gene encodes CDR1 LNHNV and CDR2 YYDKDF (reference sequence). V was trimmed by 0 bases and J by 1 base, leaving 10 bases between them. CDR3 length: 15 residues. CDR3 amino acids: CATSRDGTLSYEQYF. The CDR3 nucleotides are TGTGCCACCAGCAGAGACGGGACACTGTCCTACGAGCAGTACTTC.

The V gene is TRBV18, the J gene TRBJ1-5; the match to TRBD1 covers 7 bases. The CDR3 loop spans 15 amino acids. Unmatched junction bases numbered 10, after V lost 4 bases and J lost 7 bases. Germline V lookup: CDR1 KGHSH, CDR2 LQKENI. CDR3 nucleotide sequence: TGTGCCAGCTCACTGGGGACAGCTGTCGGGCAGCCCCAGCATTTT. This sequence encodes CASSLGTAVGQPQHF.

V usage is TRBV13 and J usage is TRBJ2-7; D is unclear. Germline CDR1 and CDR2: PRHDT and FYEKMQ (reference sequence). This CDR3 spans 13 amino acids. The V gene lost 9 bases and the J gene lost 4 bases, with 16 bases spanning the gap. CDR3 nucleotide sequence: TGTGCCAGTAGAGAGACTCCGCGTTACGAGCAGTACTTC. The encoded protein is CASRETPRYEQYF.

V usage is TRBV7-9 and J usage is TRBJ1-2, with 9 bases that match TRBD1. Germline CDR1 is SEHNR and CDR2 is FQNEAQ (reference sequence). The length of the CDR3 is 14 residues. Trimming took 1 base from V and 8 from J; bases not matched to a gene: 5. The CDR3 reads CASSLGQGDRGYTF. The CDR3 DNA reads TGTGCCAGCAGCTTAGGACAGGGGGATCGGGGCTACACCTTC.

CDR3 sequence (DNA): TGTGCCAGCAGCGTAGCTTCGGTGGCGGGGGGTCCGAGTTCAGAGACCCAGTACTTC. Encoded protein: CASSVASVAGGPSSETQYF. This chain links TRBV9 with TRBJ2-5; the match to TRBD2 covers 8 bases. Per germline, CDR1 SGDLS and CDR2 YYNGEE. V shed 0 bases and J 4 bases; nucleotides not matched to a gene: 17. CDR3 size: 19 residues.

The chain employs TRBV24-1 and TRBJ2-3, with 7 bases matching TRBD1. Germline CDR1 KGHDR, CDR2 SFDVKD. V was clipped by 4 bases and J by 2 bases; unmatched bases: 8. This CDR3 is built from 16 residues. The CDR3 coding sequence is TGTGCCACCAGTGACCGGACAGGAGAGATCACAGATACGCAGTATTTT. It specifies CATSDRTGEITDTQYF.

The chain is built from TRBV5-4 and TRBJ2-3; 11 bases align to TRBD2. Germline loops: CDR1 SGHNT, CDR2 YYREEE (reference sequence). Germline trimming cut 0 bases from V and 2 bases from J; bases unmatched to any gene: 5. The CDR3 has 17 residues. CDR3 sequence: CASSLGASGGLTDTQYF. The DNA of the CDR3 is TGTGCCAGCAGCTTGGGAGCTAGCGGGGGGCTCACAGATACGCAGTATTTT.

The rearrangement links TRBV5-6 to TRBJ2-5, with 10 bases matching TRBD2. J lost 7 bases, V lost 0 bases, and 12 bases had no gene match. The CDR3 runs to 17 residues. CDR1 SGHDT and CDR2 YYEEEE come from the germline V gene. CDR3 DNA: TGTGCCAGCAGCTTGGTCAGCGGGGGGGCACCCTCGGGGACCCAGTACTTC. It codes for CASSLVSGGAPSGTQYF.

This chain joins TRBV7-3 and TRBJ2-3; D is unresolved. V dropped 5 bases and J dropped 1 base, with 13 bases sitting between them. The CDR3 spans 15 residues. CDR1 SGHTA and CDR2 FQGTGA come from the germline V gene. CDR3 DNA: TGTGCCAGCAGCCCATCCGGGTGGGGCACAGATACGCAGTATTTT. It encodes CASSPSGWGTDTQYF.

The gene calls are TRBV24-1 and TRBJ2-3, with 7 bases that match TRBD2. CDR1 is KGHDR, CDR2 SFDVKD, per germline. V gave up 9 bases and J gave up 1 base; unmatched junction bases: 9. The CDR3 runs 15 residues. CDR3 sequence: CATGGVAGGTDTQYF. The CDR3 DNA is TGTGCCACCGGGGGGGTGGCGGGGGGCACAGATACGCAGTATTTT.

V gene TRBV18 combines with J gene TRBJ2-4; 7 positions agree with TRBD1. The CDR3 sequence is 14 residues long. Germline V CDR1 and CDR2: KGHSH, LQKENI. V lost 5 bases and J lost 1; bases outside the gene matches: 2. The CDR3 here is CASSDRAAKNIQYF. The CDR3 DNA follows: TGTGCCAGCTCAGACAGGGCGGCCAAAAACATTCAGTACTTC. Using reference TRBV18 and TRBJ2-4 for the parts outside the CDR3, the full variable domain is NAGVMQNPRHLVRRRGQEARLRCSPMKGHSHVYWYRQLPEEGLKFMVYLQKENIIDESGMPKERFSAEFPKEGPSILRIQQVVRGDSAAYFCASSDRAAKNIQYFGAGTRLSVL.

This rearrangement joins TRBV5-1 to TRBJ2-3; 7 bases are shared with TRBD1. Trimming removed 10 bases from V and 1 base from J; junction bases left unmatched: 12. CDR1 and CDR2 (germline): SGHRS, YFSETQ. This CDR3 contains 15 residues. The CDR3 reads CACRQQGLGTDTQYF. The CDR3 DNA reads TGCGCCTGCCGACAACAGGGGTTGGGCACAGATACGCAGTATTTT.

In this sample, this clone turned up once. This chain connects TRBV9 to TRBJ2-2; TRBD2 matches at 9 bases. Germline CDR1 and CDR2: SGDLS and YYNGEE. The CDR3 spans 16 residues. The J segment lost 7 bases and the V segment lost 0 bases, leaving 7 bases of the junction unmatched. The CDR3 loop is CASSVGNSGGIGELFF. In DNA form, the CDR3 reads TGTGCCAGCAGCGTAGGAAATAGCGGGGGAATCGGGGAGCTGTTTTTT. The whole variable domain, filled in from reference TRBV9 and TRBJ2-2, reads DSGVTQTPKHLITATGQRVTLRCSPRSGDLSVYWYQQSLDQGLQFLIQYYNGEERAKGNILERFSAQQFPDLHSELNLSSLELGDSALYFCASSVGNSGGIGELFFGEGSRLTVL.

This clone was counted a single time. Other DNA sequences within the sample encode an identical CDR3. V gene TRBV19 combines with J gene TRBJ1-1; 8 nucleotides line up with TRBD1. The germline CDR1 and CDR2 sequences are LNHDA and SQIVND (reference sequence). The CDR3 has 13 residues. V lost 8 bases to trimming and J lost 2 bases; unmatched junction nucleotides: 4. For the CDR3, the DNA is TGTGCCAGTTCGGACAGGGCCAACACTGAAGCTTTCTTT. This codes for CASSDRANTEAFF.

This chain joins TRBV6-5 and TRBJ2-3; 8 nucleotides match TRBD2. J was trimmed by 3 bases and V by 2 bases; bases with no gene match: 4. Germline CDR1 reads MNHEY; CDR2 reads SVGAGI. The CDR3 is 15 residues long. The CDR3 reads CASSYILAGTDTQYF. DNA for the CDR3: TGTGCCAGCAGTTACATCTTAGCGGGGACAGATACGCAGTATTTT.

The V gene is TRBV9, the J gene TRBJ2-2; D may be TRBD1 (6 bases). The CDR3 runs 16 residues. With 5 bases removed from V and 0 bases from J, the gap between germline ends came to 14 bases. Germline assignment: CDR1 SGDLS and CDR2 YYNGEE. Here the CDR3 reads CASRSTGTTNTGELFF. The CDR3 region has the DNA TGTGCCAGCAGATCCACCGGGACAACGAACACCGGGGAGCTGTTTTTT.

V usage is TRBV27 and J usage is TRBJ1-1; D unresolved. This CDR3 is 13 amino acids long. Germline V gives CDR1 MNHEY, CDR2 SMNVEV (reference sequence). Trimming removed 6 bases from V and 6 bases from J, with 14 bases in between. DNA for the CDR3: TGTGCCAGCAGACTCATCCGGCAGGCTGAAGCTTTCTTT. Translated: CASRLIRQAEAFF.

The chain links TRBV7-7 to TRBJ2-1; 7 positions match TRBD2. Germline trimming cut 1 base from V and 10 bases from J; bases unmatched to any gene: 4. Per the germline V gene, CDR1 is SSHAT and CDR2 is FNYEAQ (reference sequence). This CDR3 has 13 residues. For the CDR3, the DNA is TGTGCCAGCAGCTTAGATCGGGGGGACGAGCAGTTCTTC. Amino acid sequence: CASSLDRGDEQFF.

The CDR3 spells CASSQEYRGTDTQYF. For the CDR3, the DNA is TGCGCCAGCAGCCAAGAGTACAGGGGGACAGATACGCAGTATTTT. The V gene is TRBV4-3, the J gene TRBJ2-3; 8 bases are shared with TRBD1. This CDR3 comprises 15 residues. V was pared by 0 bases and J by 3 bases, with 2 bases of the junction left unmatched. CDR1 and CDR2 from the germline V gene are LGHNA and YSLEER.

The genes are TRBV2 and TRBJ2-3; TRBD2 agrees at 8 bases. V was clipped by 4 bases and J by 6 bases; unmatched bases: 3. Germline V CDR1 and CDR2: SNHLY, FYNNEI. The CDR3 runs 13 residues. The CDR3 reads CASSGGLADTQYF. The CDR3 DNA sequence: TGTGCCAGCAGTGGCGGACTAGCTGATACGCAGTATTTT.

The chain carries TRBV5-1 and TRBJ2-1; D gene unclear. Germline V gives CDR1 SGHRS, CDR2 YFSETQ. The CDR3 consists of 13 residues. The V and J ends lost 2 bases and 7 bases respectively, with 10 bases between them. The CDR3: CASSFDNRNEQFF. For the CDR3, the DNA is TGCGCCAGCAGCTTTGACAATCGGAATGAGCAGTTCTTC. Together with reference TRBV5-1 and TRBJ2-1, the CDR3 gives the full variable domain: KAGVTQTPRYLIKTRGQQVTLSCSPISGHRSVSWYQQTPGQGLQFLFEYFSETQRNKGNFPGRFSGRQFSNSRSEMNVSTLELGDSALYLCASSFDNRNEQFFGPGTRLTVL.